This is a list of T cell receptor beta chains from one sample in a study of blood T cell repertoires in COVID-19. Assay: immunoSEQ multiplex PCR; the TCRdb copy retains only in-frame clones and omits some. The table has 60,000 to 85,000 clones, approximately 74% seen once. Sequenced material: peripheral blood. The receptors were gathered from a human donor with acute or convalescent COVID-19. The donor label of this sample is uncertain. Both conserved end residues are part of each CDR3. The D gene is left open where the match is weak. Not every row has a clone size; where given, it reads once, few, many or a size class.

TRBD1,TRBJ1-1,TRBV3-1/TRBV3-2,once,TGTGCCAGCAGCCAAGGGGGGACAGGGGGCCTTCCGGCTGAAGCTTTCTTT,CASSQGGTGGLPAEAFF
TRBD1,TRBJ1-2,TRBV7-2,-,TGTGCCAGCAGCTTAACAGGGGGCGCCTACTATGGCTACACCTTC,CASSLTGGAYYGYTF
TRBD1,TRBJ1-5,TRBV19,-,TGTGCCAGTAGTATAAATAGGGGGCAACAGCCCCAGCATTTT,CASSINRGQQPQHF
TRBD1,TRBJ2-5,TRBV5-4,-,TGTGCCAGCAGCTTACTAGGACAGGGGGCCTCAGAGACCCAGTACTTC,CASSLLGQGASETQYF
-,TRBJ2-5,TRBV18,-,TGTGCCAGCTCACCACTCCAGGGAAGTTGGGAGACCCAGTACTTC,CASSPLQGSWETQYF
-,TRBJ2-7,TRBV29-1,-,TGCAGCGTTCGGCCCCCAGGGTCCTCCTACGAGCAGTACTTC,CSVRPPGSSYEQYF
-,TRBJ1-2,TRBV19,-,TGTGCCAGTAGCAGCCAGGGGACAAATAACTATGGCTACACCTTC,CASSSQGTNNYGYTF
-,TRBJ1-1,TRBV5-4,-,TGTGCCAGCAGCTTAATAGAAGGGGCTACTGAAGCTTTCTTT,CASSLIEGATEAFF
TRBD2,TRBJ2-5,TRBV7-8,-,TGTGCCAGCGGGGGGACTAGCGCCGTGTCCCGGGAGACCCAGTACTTC,CASGGTSAVSRETQYF
TRBD1,TRBJ1-1,TRBV28,few,TGTGCCAGCAGAGGGACAGGGGGGACTGAAGCTTTCTTT,CASRGTGGTEAFF
-,TRBJ2-2,TRBV5-1,-,TGCGCCAGCAGCACTACACCCGGGACTCTCGACACCGGGGAGCTGTTTTTT,CASSTTPGTLDTGELFF
TRBD1,TRBJ1-1,TRBV6-2/TRBV6-3,few,TGTGCCAGCAGTTCCTCCCCCAGAGGGACAGTGAACACTGAAGCTTTCTTT,CASSSSPRGTVNTEAFF
-,TRBJ2-1,TRBV4-1,-,TGCGCCAGCAGCCCTACCGGGGTCTACAATGAGCAGTTCTTC,CASSPTGVYNEQFF
-,TRBJ1-1,TRBV27,-,TGTGCCAGCAGTTGGAGGGAGGGCACTGAAGCTTTCTTT,CASSWREGTEAFF
-,TRBJ1-1,TRBV19,-,TGTGCCAGTAGACACCAGGCAGGGGCGGATTTGGGGAACACTGAAGCTTTCTTT,CASRHQAGADLGNTEAFF
TRBD2,TRBJ2-5,TRBV28,-,TGTGCCAGCACGGGCGGGAGCCAGTACCAAGAGACCCAGTACTTC,CASTGGSQYQETQYF
-,TRBJ2-3,TRBV5-1,few,TGCGCCAGCAGCTTCCAACAGTTCACAGATACGCAGTATTTT,CASSFQQFTDTQYF
-,TRBJ1-2,TRBV5-1,once,TGCGCCAGCAGCGGAACAGACTATGGCTACACCTTC,CASSGTDYGYTF
TRBD1,TRBJ1-1,TRBV7-2,-,TGTGCCAGCAGCGCAGGACAGGTTAACACTGAAGCTTTCTTT,CASSAGQVNTEAFF
-,TRBJ2-4,TRBV28,-,TGTGCCAGCAGTTACTCTTCCGGGGGGCGACCAAACATTCAGTACTTC,CASSYSSGGRPNIQYF
-,TRBJ1-3,TRBV19,-,TGTGCCAGTAGGGTATATGGGGACATCCTATCTGGAAACACCATATATTTT,CASRVYGDILSGNTIYF
TRBD1,TRBJ1-3,TRBV9,once,TGTGCCAGCAGCTTTACCGGGACAGGGAAAGGAAACACCATATATTTT,CASSFTGTGKGNTIYF
TRBD1,TRBJ2-5,TRBV6-5,-,TGTGCCAGCAGCGTGGGACAGGGGGGAGAGACCCAGTACTTC,CASSVGQGGETQYF
TRBD1,TRBJ1-5,TRBV5-5,-,TGTGCCAGCAGCTGGACAGGGCATCAGCCCCAGCATTTT,CASSWTGHQPQHF
-,TRBJ1-1,TRBV5-6,-,TGTGCCAGCAGCTTGGACAGGCGTTCTGAAGCTTTCTTT,CASSLDRRSEAFF
-,TRBJ2-6,TRBV28,once,TGTGCCAGCAGCCCCCTAGTCGGGTCTGGGGCCAACGTCCTGACTTTC,CASSPLVGSGANVLTF
TRBD2,TRBJ2-1,TRBV9,-,TGTGCCAGCAGCGTAGGGAAGGTGACGAGGGGACTAGGGAATGAGCAGTTCTTC,CASSVGKVTRGLGNEQFF
-,TRBJ1-1,TRBV4-3,few,TGCGCCAGCAGCCCCGGGCGGGGGGCTATGAACACTGAAGCTTTCTTT,CASSPGRGAMNTEAFF
-,TRBJ2-1,TRBV10-2,few,TGCGCCAGCAGTGAGTCTGGCGGGACGTACAATGAGCAGTTCTTC,CASSESGGTYNEQFF
TRBD1,TRBJ2-5,TRBV19,once,TGTGCCAGTAGTAGGGCAGGGACAGGGCTTTCTTTCCAAGAGACCCAGTACTTC,CASSRAGTGLSFQETQYF
-,TRBJ1-1,TRBV7-8,once,TGTGCCAGCAGCTTAGAGTGGCAGAACACTGAAGCTTTCTTT,CASSLEWQNTEAFF
-,TRBJ2-1,TRBV6-2/TRBV6-3,-,TGTGCCAGCAGTTACTTGAGCGTGAGCTCCTACAATGAGCAGTTCTTC,CASSYLSVSSYNEQFF
TRBD1,TRBJ1-1,TRBV9,-,TGTGCCAGCAGCCCCCGACAGGGACCGGAGGTAGCTTTCTTT,CASSPRQGPEVAFF
-,TRBJ1-5,TRBV6-5,-,TGTGCCAGCAGTTACGGGGGCCAGCAGGGCCAGCCCCAGCATTTT,CASSYGGQQGQPQHF
TRBD1,TRBJ1-2,TRBV20-1,-,TGCAGTGCTAGTGGCCCGGGACAGGACTATGGCTACACCTTC,CSASGPGQDYGYTF
TRBD1,TRBJ2-2,TRBV5-1,-,TGCGCCAGCAGCCTCCTGGGGACAGGGGGCACCGGGGAGCTGTTTTTT,CASSLLGTGGTGELFF
TRBD1,TRBJ1-2,TRBV19,-,TGTGCCAGTCTGGGACAGGGGGCAAGAAGCGTCTATGGCTACACCTTC,CASLGQGARSVYGYTF
-,TRBJ1-4,TRBV4-1,-,TGCGCCAGCAGCCTGGAAGAGTACAGGGCCCGCCTTAATGAAAAACTGTTTTTT,CASSLEEYRARLNEKLFF
-,TRBJ1-2,TRBV7-3,once,TGTGCCAGCAGCTTAATTGCGGGGACGTCTTATGGCTACACCTTC,CASSLIAGTSYGYTF
-,TRBJ1-1,TRBV18,-,TGTGCCAGCTCACAACGGACAGCCGAAGCTTTCTTT,CASSQRTAEAFF
-,TRBJ1-2,TRBV3-1/TRBV3-2,-,TGTGCCAGCAGTCCTCTTGGACAGCCCTATGGCTACACCTTC,CASSPLGQPYGYTF
TRBD1,TRBJ1-5,TRBV28,once,TGTGCCAGCAGCTCCGGTCGGAGGGGGCAATTGCAGCCCCAGCATTTT,CASSSGRRGQLQPQHF
TRBD2,TRBJ2-1,TRBV27,-,TGTGCCAGCAGTCGAAGCGGGACGGGGCACAATGAGCAGTTCTTC,CASSRSGTGHNEQFF
TRBD1,TRBJ1-2,TRBV5-1,-,TGCGCCAGCAGCGCCCGCTGGGACAGTAACTATGGCTACACCTTC,CASSARWDSNYGYTF
TRBD2,TRBJ2-3,TRBV9,-,TGTGCCAGCAGCCTCTACCCCAGCGGGAGAACAGATACGCAGTATTTT,CASSLYPSGRTDTQYF
TRBD1,TRBJ1-2,TRBV6-2/TRBV6-3,-,TGTGCCAGCAGCGACCGACAGGGCAACTATGGCTACACCTTC,CASSDRQGNYGYTF
-,TRBJ2-3,TRBV5-4,-,TGTGCCAGCAGTCTTCGGCGGGGAGGTGTTAGCACAGATACGCAGTATTTT,CASSLRRGGVSTDTQYF
-,TRBJ2-3,TRBV9,-,TGTGCCAGCAGCGTAGTGTCCCAGATCACAGATACGCAGTATTTT,CASSVVSQITDTQYF
TRBD1,TRBJ1-2,TRBV19,-,TGTGCCAGTTGGACAGGGAACTATGGCTACACCTTC,CASWTGNYGYTF
-,TRBJ2-1,TRBV3-1/TRBV3-2,-,TGTGCCAGCAGCCCACCCACTAGTCTCGGATCCTACAATGAGCAGTTCTTC,CASSPPTSLGSYNEQFF
-,TRBJ2-5,TRBV4-2,-,TGTGCCAGCAGTCTAAGGGCCGGGGGCCAAGAGACCCAGTACTTC,CASSLRAGGQETQYF
-,TRBJ2-1,TRBV28,-,TGTGCCAGCAGTCAGGCGGGAAAGCCCTACAATGAGCAGTTCTTC,CASSQAGKPYNEQFF
-,TRBJ2-7,TRBV18,-,TGTGCCAGCTCACCGCAGACAGGAGCCTACGAGCAGTACTTC,CASSPQTGAYEQYF